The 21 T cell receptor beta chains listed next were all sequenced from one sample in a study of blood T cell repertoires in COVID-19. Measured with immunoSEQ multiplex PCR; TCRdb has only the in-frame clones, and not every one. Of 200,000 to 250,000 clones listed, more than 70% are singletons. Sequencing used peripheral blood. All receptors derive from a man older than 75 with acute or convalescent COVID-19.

CDR3 sequence reads: CASSAGTDNYGYTF. The CDR3 bases are TGTGCCAGCAGCGCGGGGACAGACAACTATGGCTACACCTTC. The V call is TRBV9, the J call TRBJ1-2; 7 nucleotides agree with TRBD1. Germline loops: CDR1 SGDLS, CDR2 YYNGEE. The CDR3 extends over 14 amino acids. V dropped 3 bases and J dropped 2; count of bases not matched to a gene: 4.

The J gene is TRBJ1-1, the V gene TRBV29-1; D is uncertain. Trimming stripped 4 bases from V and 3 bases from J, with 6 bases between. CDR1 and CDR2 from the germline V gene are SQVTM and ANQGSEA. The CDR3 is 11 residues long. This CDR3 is CSVGTHTEAFF. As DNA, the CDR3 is TGCAGCGTTGGCACACACACTGAAGCTTTCTTT.

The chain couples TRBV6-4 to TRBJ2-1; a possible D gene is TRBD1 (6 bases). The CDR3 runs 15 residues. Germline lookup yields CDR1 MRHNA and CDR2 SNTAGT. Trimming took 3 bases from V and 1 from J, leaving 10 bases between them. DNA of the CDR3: TGTGCCAGCAGTGAGGACACAGGGTCCTACAATGAGCAGTTCTTC. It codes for CASSEDTGSYNEQFF.

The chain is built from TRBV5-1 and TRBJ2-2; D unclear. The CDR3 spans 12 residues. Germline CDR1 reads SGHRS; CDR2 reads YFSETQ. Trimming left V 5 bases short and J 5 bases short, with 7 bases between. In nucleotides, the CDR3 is TGCGCCAGCAGTTCGGGTACCGGGGAGCTGTTTTTT. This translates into CASSSGTGELFF.

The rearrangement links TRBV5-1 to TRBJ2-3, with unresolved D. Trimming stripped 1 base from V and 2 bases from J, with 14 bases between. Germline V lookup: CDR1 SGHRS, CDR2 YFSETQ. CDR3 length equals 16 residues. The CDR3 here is CASSLLQVTDTDTQYF. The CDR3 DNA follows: TGCGCCAGCAGCTTGCTTCAGGTTACTGACACAGATACGCAGTATTTT.

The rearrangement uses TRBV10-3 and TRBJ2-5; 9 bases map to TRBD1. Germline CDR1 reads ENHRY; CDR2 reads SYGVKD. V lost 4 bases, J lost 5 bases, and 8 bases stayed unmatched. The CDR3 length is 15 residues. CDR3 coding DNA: TGTGCCATCAGTGCCCCGGACAGGGGCCTCGAGACCCAGTACTTC. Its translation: CAISAPDRGLETQYF.

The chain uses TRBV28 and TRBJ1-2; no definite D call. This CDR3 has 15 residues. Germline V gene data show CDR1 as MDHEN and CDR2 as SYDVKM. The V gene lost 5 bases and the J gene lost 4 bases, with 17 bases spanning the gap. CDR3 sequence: CASSLNPGSGYGYTF. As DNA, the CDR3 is TGTGCCAGCAGTCTAAACCCCGGATCAGGCTATGGCTACACCTTC.

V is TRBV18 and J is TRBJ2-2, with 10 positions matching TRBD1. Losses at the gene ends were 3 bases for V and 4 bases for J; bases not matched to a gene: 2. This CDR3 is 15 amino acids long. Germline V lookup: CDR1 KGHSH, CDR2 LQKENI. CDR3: CASSPGQGTTGELFF. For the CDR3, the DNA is TGTGCCAGCTCACCGGGACAGGGGACCACCGGGGAGCTGTTTTTT.

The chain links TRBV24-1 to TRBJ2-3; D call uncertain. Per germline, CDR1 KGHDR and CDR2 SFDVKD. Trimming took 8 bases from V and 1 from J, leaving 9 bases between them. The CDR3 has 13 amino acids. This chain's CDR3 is CATKEKGTDTQYF. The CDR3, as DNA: TGTGCCACCAAGGAGAAGGGCACAGATACGCAGTATTTT.

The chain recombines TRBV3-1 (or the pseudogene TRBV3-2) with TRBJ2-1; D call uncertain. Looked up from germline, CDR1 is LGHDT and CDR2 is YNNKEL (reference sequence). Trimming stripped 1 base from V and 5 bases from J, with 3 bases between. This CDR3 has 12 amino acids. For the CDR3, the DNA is TGTGCCAGCAGCCAAGTAAACAATGAGCAGTTCTTC. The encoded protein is CASSQVNNEQFF.

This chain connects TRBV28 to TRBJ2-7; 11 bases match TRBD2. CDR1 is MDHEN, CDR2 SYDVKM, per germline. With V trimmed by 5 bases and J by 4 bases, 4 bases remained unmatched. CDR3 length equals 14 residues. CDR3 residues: CASSLAGGSYEQYF. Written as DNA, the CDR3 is TGTGCCAGCAGTCTAGCGGGAGGATCGTACGAGCAGTACTTC.

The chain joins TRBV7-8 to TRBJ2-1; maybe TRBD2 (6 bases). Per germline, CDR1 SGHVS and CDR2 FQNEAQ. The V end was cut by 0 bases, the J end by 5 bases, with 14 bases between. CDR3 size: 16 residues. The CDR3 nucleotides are TGTGCCAGCAGCTTAGCGCATCGAGCGGGCAACAATGAGCAGTTCTTC. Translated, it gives CASSLAHRAGNNEQFF.

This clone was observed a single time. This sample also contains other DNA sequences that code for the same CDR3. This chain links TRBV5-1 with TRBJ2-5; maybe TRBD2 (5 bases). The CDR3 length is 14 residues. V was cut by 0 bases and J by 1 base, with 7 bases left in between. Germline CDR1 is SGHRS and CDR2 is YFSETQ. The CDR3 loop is CASSLGGVQETQYF. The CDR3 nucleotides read TGCGCCAGCAGCTTGGGGGGAGTCCAAGAGACCCAGTACTTC.

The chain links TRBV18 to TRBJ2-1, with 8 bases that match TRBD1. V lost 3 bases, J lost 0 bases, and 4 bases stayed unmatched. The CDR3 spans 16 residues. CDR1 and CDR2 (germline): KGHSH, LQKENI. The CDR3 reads CASSPQGASSYNEQFF. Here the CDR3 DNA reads TGTGCCAGCTCACCGCAGGGGGCGAGCTCCTACAATGAGCAGTTCTTC.

CDR3 sequence (DNA): TGTGCCAGTAGTCCCCCCGGGAGCTCACTAGATACGCAGTATTTT. Its protein is CASSPPGSSLDTQYF. The genes are TRBV19 and TRBJ2-3; tentatively, D is TRBD2 (6 bases). CDR3 length: 15 residues. V gave up 5 bases and J gave up 5 bases, with 17 bases separating them. The V gene's germline CDR1 is LNHDA and CDR2 SQIVND (reference sequence).

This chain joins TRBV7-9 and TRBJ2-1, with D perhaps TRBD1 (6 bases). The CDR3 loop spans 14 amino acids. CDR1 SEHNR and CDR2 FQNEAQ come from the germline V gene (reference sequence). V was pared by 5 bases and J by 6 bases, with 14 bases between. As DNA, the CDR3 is TGTGCCAGCAGCCTACAGGGAAAATTCAATGAGCAGTTCTTC. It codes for CASSLQGKFNEQFF.

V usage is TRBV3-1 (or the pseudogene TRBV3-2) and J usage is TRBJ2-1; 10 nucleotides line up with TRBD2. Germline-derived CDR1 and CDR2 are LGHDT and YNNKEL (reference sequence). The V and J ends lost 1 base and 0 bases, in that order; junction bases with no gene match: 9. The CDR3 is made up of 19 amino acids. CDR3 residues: CASSQGKLAGPSSYNEQFF. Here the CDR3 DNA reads TGTGCCAGCAGCCAAGGTAAACTAGCGGGGCCCAGCTCCTACAATGAGCAGTTCTTC.

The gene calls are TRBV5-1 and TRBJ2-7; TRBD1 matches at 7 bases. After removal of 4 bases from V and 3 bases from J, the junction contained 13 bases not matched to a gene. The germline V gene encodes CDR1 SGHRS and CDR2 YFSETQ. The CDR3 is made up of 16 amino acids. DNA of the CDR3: TGCGCCAGCAGCACCCTCGGGGACAGAGGCTTCTACGAGCAGTACTTC. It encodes CASSTLGDRGFYEQYF. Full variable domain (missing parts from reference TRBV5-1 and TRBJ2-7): KAGVTQTPRYLIKTRGQQVTLSCSPISGHRSVSWYQQTPGQGLQFLFEYFSETQRNKGNFPGRFSGRQFSNSRSEMNVSTLELGDSALYLCASSTLGDRGFYEQYFGPGTRLTVT.

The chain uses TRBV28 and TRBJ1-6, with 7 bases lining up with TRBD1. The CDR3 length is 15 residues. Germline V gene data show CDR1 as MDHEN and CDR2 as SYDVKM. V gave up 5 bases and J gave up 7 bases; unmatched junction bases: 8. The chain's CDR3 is CASSPSTGPNSPLHF. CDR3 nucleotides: TGTGCCAGCAGTCCCTCGACAGGGCCCAATTCACCCCTCCACTTT. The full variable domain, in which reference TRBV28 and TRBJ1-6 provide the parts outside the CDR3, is DVKVTQSSRYLVKRTGEKVFLECVQDMDHENMFWYRQDPGLGLRLIYFSYDVKMKEKGDIPEGYSVSREKKERFSLILESASTNQTSMYLCASSPSTGPNSPLHFGNGTRLTVT.

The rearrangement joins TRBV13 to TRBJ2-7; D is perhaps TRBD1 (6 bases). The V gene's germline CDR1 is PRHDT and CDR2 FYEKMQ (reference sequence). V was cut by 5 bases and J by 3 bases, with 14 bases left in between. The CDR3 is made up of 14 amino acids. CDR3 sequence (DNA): TGTGCCAGCAGCCCTCACCGGGACAACTACGAGCAGTACTTC. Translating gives CASSPHRDNYEQYF.

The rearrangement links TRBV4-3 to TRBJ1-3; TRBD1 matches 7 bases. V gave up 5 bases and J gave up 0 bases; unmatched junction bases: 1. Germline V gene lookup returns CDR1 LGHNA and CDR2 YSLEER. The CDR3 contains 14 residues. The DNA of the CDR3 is TGCGCCAGCAGCAGGGACAGCTCTGGAAACACCATATATTTT. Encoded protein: CASSRDSSGNTIYF.